The rows below give T cell receptor beta chains drawn from one sample of a study of regulatory T cells in long-lasting Graves disease. TCRdb redid the calling of the multiplex PCR reads with MiXCR, one entry per CDR3 protein. Of 400,000 or so distinct CDR3 sequences listed, about 20% are singletons. Source: peripheral blood mononuclear cells (PBMCs), taken when the disease was refractory, from a patient treated with antithyroid drugs. Receptors originate from a female donor with Graves disease. CDR3s include the opening cysteine and the closing phenylalanine or tryptophan. A D gene is named only where the DNA matches it firmly. For some rows the clone size is stated as once, few or many, or as a class when expanded; others skip it.

J	size	D	V	CDR3	DNA
TRBJ1-1	.	.	TRBV4-2	CASSQEAGPDTEAFF	TGTGCCAGCAGCCAAGAGGCAGGTCCCGACACTGAAGCTTTCTTT
TRBJ2-2	few	.	TRBV19	CASSRVRANTGELFF	TGTGCCAGTAGTAGAGTCAGGGCGAACACCGGGGAGCTGTTTTTT
TRBJ2-5	many	TRBD2	TRBV2	CAITGGESPFEETQYF	TGTGCCATCACGGGGGGGGAGTCCCCCTTTGAAGAGACCCAGTACTTC
TRBJ1-4	few	.	TRBV7-2	CASSLEAGREKLFF	TGTGCCAGCAGCTTAGAGGCAGGGAGGGAAAAACTGTTTTTT
TRBJ1-5	.	.	TRBV28	CASSFRVGQPQHF	TGTGCCAGCAGCTTCAGGGTTGGCCAGCCCCAGCATTTT
TRBJ2-7	many	.	TRBV7-2	CASSARSHEQYF	TGTGCCAGCAGCGCCAGGTCCCATGAGCAGTACTTC
TRBJ2-7	many	.	TRBV12-3/TRBV12-4	CASSRDINSYEQYF	TGTGCCAGCAGCCGTGACATAAACTCCTACGAGCAGTACTTC
TRBJ2-7	.	.	TRBV20-1	CSAPRSKGEQYF	TGCAGTGCCCCCCGGAGCAAGGGCGAGCAGTACTTC
TRBJ2-7	many	.	TRBV7-2	CASSPLGGGAYEQYF	TGTGCCAGCAGCCCGCTGGGCGGAGGGGCCTACGAGCAGTACTTC
TRBJ1-1	many	.	TRBV6-1	CASRTRTTNTEAFF	TGTGCCAGCAGAACTCGAACAACGAACACTGAAGCTTTCTTT
TRBJ1-1	once	.	TRBV29-1	CSARTREGDTEAFF	TGCAGCGCCCGGACAAGGGAGGGGGACACTGAAGCTTTCTTT
TRBJ2-7	many	.	TRBV12-3/TRBV12-4	CASSFATGREGEQYF	TGTGCCAGCAGTTTCGCCACTGGGCGGGAAGGGGAGCAGTACTTC
TRBJ2-7	few	TRBD1	TRBV7-8	CASSLDPIYGTGDTYEQYF	TGTGCCAGCAGCTTAGATCCGATCTACGGGACAGGTGACACTTACGAGCAGTACTTC
TRBJ1-1	.	.	TRBV9	CASSVGGSTEAFF	TGTGCCAGCAGCGTAGGAGGGAGCACTGAAGCTTTCTTT
TRBJ1-1	few	.	TRBV4-1	CASSPSGVPWNTEAFF	TGCGCCAGCAGCCCGTCTGGGGTCCCCTGGAACACTGAAGCTTTCTTT
TRBJ1-5	.	TRBD1	TRBV12-3/TRBV12-4	CASRGWTGGRDSNSNQPQHF	TGTGCCAGCAGAGGGTGGACAGGAGGCAGGGACTCCAATAGCAATCAGCCCCAGCATTTT
TRBJ2-1	few	TRBD1	TRBV27	CASSLLGGYNNEQFF	TGTGCCAGCAGTTTGTTAGGGGGCTACAACAATGAGCAGTTCTTC
TRBJ1-6	.	TRBD1	TRBV6-1	CASRSQGGRVYNSALHF	TGTGCCAGCAGGTCCCAAGGGGGCAGGGTGTATAACTCAGCCCTCCACTTT
TRBJ2-7	many	.	TRBV28	CASSSGAATEPKQQYF	TGTGCCAGCAGTTCTGGGGCTGCAACAGAGCCTAAACAGCAGTACTTC
TRBJ2-7	many	TRBD2	TRBV10-2	CASSAGGSYEQYF	TGCGCCAGCTCAGCGGGAGGCTCCTACGAGCAGTACTTC
TRBJ1-1	.	TRBD1	TRBV25-1	CASRTRGWNTEAFF	TGTGCCAGCAGAACCAGGGGGTGGAACACTGAAGCTTTCTTT
TRBJ1-2	.	TRBD1	TRBV7-2	CASSLDVQGVTF	TGTGCCAGCAGCTTAGACGTACAGGGGGTCACCTTC
TRBJ1-1	few	.	TRBV19	CASSIVGMNTEAFF	TGTGCCAGTAGTATTGTGGGCATGAACACTGAAGCTTTCTTT
TRBJ2-5	.	.	TRBV6-2/TRBV6-3	CASSPGHRAETQYF	TGTGCCAGCAGCCCGGGACATCGGGCGGAGACCCAGTACTTC
TRBJ2-7	many	TRBD1	TRBV5-1	CASSMDRGIMYF	TGCGCCAGCAGCATGGACAGGGGGATTATGTACTTC
TRBJ2-7	many	TRBD2	TRBV19	CASSKLAGNYEQYF	TGTGCCAGTAGTAAACTAGCGGGGAACTACGAGCAGTACTTC
TRBJ2-7	few	TRBD1	TRBV30	CAWSVGDSSYEQYF	TGTGCCTGGAGTGTCGGGGACAGCTCCTACGAGCAGTACTTC
TRBJ2-4	few	.	TRBV28	CASREGKNIQYF	TGTGCCAGCAGGGAGGGGAAAAACATTCAGTACTTC
TRBJ2-7	.	.	TRBV18	CASSPPGTEQYF	TGTGCCAGCTCACCACCGGGTACCGAGCAGTACTTC
TRBJ1-1	few	.	TRBV2	CASHLRPGTEAFF	TGTGCCAGCCACCTTAGACCTGGCACTGAAGCTTTCTTT
TRBJ1-1	.	.	TRBV7-2	CASSLYQPSAEAFF	TGTGCCAGCAGCTTATATCAACCCTCGGCTGAAGCTTTCTTT
TRBJ1-5	.	TRBD1	TRBV29-1	CSVVWGWIAGGGGNQPQHF	TGCAGCGTTGTGTGGGGATGGATTGCAGGGGGAGGGGGAAATCAGCCCCAGCATTTT